This T cell receptor beta chain was captured in a study of T cells after posttransplantation cyclophosphamide. Findings and caveats of the study: Later post-transplant blood repertoires were often dominated by donor CD8+ memory clones. Recipient CMV seropositivity and CMV reactivation strongly tracked TRB clonality.

The related graft donor's blood sample was taken on the day of bone marrow donation. Here immunoSEQ multiplex PCR was the method, and the copy in TCRdb shows in-frame clones only, minus some. The data contain some 61,000 clones, around 93% of them singletons. Comment on this clone: What it binds is not known.

Sequences were obtained from PBMCs. This clonotype originated in a woman aged 30 to 39 in good health and a related stem cell transplant donor.

The CDR3 loop reads CASGPPGTGGEQQFF. The CDR3 region has the DNA TGTGCCAGCGGACCCCCGGGGACAGGGGGCGAACAGCAGTTCTTC. The chain couples TRBV6-6 to TRBJ2-1; 12 bases agree with TRBD1. Germline V gene sequence: CDR1 MNHNY, CDR2 SVGAGI (reference sequence). Trimming at V came to 8 bases and at J to 11 bases, leaving 13 bases not matched to a gene. The CDR3 is made up of 15 amino acids.